This T cell receptor beta chain was profiled in a study of blood T cell repertoires in COVID-19. Study as a whole: Two consecutive negative NP/OP PCR tests, clearance, or resolved symptoms defined Cohort 3 recovery. Sample material is recorded as cDNA or gDNA derived from T cells, B-cell-depleted T cells, or PBMCs.

The repertoire was sequenced with immunoSEQ multiplex PCR; TCRdb's copy has only in-frame clones and lacks some. The table shows approximately 210,000 clones, with 87% occurring only once. Participants spanned ages roughly 18 to 95 years and resided in about two dozen US areas. Donors were grouped by their self-reported clinical history. Germline CDR1 and CDR2: MGHRA and YSYEKL. Germline trimming cut 3 bases from V and 2 bases from J; bases unmatched to any gene: 3. This CDR3 is 15 amino acids long. Only a few counts were recorded for this clone. Sample: PBMCs or T cells enriched from blood (not recorded which). The receptor comes from a man between 25 and 39 years old in a cohort exposed to, infected with or recovered from COVID-19 (not recorded which). This chain links TRBV4-1 with TRBJ2-7; the match to TRBD2 covers 11 bases. CDR3 coding DNA: TGCGCCAGCAGCCAGGGACTAGCGGAGACCTACGAGCAGTACTTC. This translates into CASSQGLAETYEQYF.